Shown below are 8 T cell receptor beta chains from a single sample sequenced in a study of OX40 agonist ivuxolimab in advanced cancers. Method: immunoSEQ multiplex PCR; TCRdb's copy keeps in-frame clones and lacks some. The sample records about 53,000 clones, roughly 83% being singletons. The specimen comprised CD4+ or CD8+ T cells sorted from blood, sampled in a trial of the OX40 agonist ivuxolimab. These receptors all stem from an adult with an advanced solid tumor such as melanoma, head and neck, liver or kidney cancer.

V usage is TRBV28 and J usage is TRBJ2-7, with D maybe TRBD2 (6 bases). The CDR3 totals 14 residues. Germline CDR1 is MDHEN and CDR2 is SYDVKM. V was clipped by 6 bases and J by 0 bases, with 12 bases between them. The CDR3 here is CASSRGDYSYEQYF. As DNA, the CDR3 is TGTGCCAGCAGCCGCGGGGATTACTCCTACGAGCAGTACTTC. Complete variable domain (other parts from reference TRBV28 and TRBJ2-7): DVKVTQSSRYLVKRTGEKVFLECVQDMDHENMFWYRQDPGLGLRLIYFSYDVKMKEKGDIPEGYSVSREKKERFSLILESASTNQTSMYLCASSRGDYSYEQYFGPGTRLTVT.

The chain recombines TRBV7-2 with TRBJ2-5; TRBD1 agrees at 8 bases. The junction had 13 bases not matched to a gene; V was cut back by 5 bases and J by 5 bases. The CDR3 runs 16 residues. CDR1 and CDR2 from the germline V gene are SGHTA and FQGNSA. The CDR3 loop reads CASSPRMARGLETQYF. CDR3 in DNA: TGTGCCAGCAGCCCTAGAATGGCCAGGGGGCTGGAGACCCAGTACTTC.

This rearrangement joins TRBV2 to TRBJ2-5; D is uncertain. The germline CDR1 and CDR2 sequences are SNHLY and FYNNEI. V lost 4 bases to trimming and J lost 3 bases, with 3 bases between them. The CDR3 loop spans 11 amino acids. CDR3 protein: CASSGKETQYF. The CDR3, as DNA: TGTGCCAGCAGTGGAAAAGAGACCCAGTACTTC.

The CDR3 sequence is CAWRLSGYGTEAFF. The CDR3 nucleotides read TGTGCCTGGAGACTTTCAGGGTATGGCACTGAAGCTTTCTTT. This chain connects TRBV30 to TRBJ1-1, with D possibly matching TRBD1 (5 bases). V shed 3 bases and J shed 4 bases, with 15 bases lying between them. CDR3 length equals 14 residues. Germline V lookup: CDR1 GTSNPN, CDR2 SVGIG (reference sequence).

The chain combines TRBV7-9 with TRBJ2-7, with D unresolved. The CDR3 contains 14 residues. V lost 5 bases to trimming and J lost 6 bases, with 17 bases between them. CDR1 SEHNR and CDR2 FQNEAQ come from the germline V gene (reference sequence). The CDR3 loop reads CASSPQKKAGEQYF. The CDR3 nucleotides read TGTGCCAGCAGCCCCCAGAAAAAAGCCGGCGAGCAGTACTTC.

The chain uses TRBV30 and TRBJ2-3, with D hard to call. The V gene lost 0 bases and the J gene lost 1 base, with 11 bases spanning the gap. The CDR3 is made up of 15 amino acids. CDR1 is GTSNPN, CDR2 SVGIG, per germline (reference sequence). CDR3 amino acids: CAWSVLGSGTDTQYF. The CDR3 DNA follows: TGTGCCTGGAGTGTATTAGGGTCAGGCACAGATACGCAGTATTTT. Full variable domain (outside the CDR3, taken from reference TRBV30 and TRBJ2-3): SQTIHQWPATLVQPVGSPLSLECTVEGTSNPNLYWYRQAAGRGLQLLFYSVGIGQISSEVPQNLSASRPQDRQFILSSKKLLLSDSGFYLCAWSVLGSGTDTQYFGPGTRLTVL.

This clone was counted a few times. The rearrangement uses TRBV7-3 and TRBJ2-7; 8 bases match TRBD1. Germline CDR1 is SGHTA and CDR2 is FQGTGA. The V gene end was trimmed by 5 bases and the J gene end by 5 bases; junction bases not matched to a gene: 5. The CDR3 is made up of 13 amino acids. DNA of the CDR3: TGTGCCAGCAGCCCAGGGGGCGCGGACGAGCAGTACTTC. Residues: CASSPGGADEQYF.

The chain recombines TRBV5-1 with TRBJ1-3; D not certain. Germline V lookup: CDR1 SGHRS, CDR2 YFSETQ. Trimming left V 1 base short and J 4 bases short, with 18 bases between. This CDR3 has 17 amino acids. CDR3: CASSLTNSGLGGNTIYF. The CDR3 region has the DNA TGCGCCAGCAGCTTGACCAACAGTGGCTTGGGGGGAAACACCATATATTTT.